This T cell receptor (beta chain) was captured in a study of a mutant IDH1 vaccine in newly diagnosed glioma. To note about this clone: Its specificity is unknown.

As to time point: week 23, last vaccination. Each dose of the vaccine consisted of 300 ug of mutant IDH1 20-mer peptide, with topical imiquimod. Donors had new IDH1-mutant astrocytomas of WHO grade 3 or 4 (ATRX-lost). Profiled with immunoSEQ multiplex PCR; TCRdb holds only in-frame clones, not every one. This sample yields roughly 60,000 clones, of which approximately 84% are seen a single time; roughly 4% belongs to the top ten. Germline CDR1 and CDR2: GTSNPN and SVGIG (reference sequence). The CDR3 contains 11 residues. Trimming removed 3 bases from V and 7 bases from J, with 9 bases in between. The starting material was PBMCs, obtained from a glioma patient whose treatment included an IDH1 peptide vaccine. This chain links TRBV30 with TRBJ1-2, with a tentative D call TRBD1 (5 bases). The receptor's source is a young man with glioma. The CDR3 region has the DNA TGTGCCTGGAGGTGGGGCGGTGGCTACACCTTC. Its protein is CAWRWGGGYTF.